The T cell receptor (beta chain) under discussion was sequenced for a study of cytomegalovirus exposure and HLA in healthy donors. Findings and limits, study-wide: About 87% or about 30% of the time was how often most TCR beta V segments were productive, according to an earlier analysis. Later work showed greater clonal expansion in HLA-associated TCR beta chains than in equally common others. What a later analysis showed was that several of the most significant clusters appeared linked to common viral pathogens.

The CDR3 is 17 amino acids. V shed 1 base and J 5 bases; nucleotides not matched to a gene: 12. CDR1 is MGHRA and CDR2 is YSYEKL in the germline V gene. PCR involved 60 Vbeta and 13 Jbeta primers. Only in-frame clones appear in the TCRdb table, and some are missing; sequencing was by immunoSEQ multiplex PCR. The sample holds about 200,000 clones; about 70% are singletons and the top ten take less than 2%. Points on this clone: Its antigen is not known.

The receptor comes from a woman in her twenties or thirties in good health and CMV-seronegative. The chain combines TRBV4-1 with TRBJ1-2, with TRBD1 matching 8 bases. The sequenced material came from PBMCs. CDR3 nucleotides: TGCGCCAGCAGCCAAGTCGGGCAGGGGGCCTCTTTTTATGGCTACACCTTC. It translates to CASSQVGQGASFYGYTF.